This T cell receptor beta chain stems from a study of control samples from healthy donors and cancer patients. Profiled with immunoSEQ multiplex PCR; TCRdb holds only in-frame clones, not every one. The sample contains about 120,000 clones, 75% to 90% of which appear only once. The CDR3 spans 19 residues. With 3 bases clipped from V and 4 bases from J, the junction kept 14 bases outside the gene matches. Germline lookup yields CDR1 MDHEN and CDR2 SYDVKM. V and J are TRBV28 and TRBJ2-7; TRBD2 matches 14 bases. The receptor comes from a woman aged 45-65 years with colorectal cancer. Sequencing was performed on PBMCs. The CDR3: CASSLRVPGLAGVGYEQYF. The CDR3 coding sequence is TGTGCCAGCAGTTTGAGGGTTCCGGGACTAGCGGGAGTGGGGTACGAGCAGTACTTC.